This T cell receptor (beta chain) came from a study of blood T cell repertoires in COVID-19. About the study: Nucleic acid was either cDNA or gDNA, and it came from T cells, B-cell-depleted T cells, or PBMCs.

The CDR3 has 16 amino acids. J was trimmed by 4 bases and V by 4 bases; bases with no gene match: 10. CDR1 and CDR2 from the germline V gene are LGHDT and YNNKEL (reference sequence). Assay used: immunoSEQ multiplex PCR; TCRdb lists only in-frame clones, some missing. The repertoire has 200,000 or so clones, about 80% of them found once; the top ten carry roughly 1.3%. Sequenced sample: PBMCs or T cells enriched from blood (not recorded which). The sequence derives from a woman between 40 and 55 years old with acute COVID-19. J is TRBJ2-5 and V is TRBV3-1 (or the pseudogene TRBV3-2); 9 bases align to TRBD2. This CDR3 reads CASSRYLCGGGETQYF. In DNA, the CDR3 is TGTGCCAGCAGCCGATATCTTTGCGGGGGGGGAGAGACCCAGTACTTC.